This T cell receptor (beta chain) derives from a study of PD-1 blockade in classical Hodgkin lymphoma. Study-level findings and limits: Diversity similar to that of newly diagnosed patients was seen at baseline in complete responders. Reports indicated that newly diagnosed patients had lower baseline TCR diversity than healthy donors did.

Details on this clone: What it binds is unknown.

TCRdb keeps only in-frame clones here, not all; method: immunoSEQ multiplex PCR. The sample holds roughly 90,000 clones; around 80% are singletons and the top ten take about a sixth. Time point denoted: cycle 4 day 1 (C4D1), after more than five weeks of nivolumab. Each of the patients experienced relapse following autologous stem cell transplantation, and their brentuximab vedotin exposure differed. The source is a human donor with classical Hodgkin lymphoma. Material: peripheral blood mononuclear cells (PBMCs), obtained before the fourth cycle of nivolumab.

CDR3 residues: CASSPGQRQPQHF. The DNA of the CDR3 is TGTGCCAGCTCACCAGGGCAACGTCAGCCCCAGCATTTT. This chain joins TRBV18 and TRBJ1-5, with D unresolved. CDR1 is KGHSH and CDR2 is LQKENI in the germline V gene. This CDR3 comprises 13 residues. Deletions cut 2 bases from V and 6 bases from J, with 8 bases between. The full variable domain, completed using reference TRBV18 and TRBJ1-5, is NAGVMQNPRHLVRRRGQEARLRCSPMKGHSHVYWYRQLPEEGLKFMVYLQKENIIDESGMPKERFSAEFPKEGPSILRIQQVVRGDSAAYFCASSPGQRQPQHFGDGTRLSIL.